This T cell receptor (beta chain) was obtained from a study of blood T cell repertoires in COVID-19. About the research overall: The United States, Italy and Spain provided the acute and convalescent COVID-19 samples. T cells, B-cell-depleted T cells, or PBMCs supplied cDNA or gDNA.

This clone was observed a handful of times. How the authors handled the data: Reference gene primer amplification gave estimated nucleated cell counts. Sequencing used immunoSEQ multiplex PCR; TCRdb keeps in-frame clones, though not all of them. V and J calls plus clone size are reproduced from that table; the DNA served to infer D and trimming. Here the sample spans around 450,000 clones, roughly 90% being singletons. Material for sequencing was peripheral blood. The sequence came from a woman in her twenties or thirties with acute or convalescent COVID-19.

Here the CDR3 reads CASSSPGSQAFF. In nucleotides, the CDR3 is TGTGCCAGCAGTTCCCCCGGGAGCCAAGCTTTCTTT. The chain is built from TRBV6-5 and TRBJ1-1; unclear D gene. This CDR3 is built from 12 residues. V was trimmed by 4 bases and J by 9 bases, leaving 12 bases between them. From germline, CDR1 is MNHEY and CDR2 SVGAGI.